A selection of T cell receptor beta chains follows, all from one sample in a study of human T cells and chemical hapten exposure. TCRdb re-called the RACE reads through MiXCR, storing one row per CDR3 protein. The table shows approximately 80,000 distinct CDR3 sequences, with about 14% occurring only once. Specimen: whole blood, collected in connection with sensitization to the hapten diphenylcyclopropenone (DPC). Receptor source: a woman between 45 and 60 years old with alopecia areata. Some clones in this sample may be carry-over from other donors' samples. Both conserved end residues are part of each CDR3. The D gene is left open where the match is weak. Size tells how often a clone was seen (once, few, many) or the class of an expanded clone, and some rows leave it out.

CDR3nt: TGCAGTGCTTACCACGACAGGGACGAAGAAAAACTGTTTTTT
CDR3aa: CSAYHDRDEEKLFF
abundance: few
v_gene: TRBV20-1
d_gene: TRBD1
j_gene: TRBJ1-4

CDR3nt: TGTGCCAGCAGCTCCATGGGCCTAGCGGGAGGAGGGGATACGCAGTATTTT
CDR3aa: CASSSMGLAGGGDTQYF
abundance: -
v_gene: TRBV7-2
d_gene: TRBD2
j_gene: TRBJ2-3

CDR3nt: TGTGCCAGCAATCGGCCGCCAGAGGACACTGAAGCTTTCTTT
CDR3aa: CASNRPPEDTEAFF
abundance: few
v_gene: TRBV28
d_gene: -
j_gene: TRBJ1-1

CDR3nt: TGCGCCAGCAGCTTGGCCGCATACAGGACACAAGAGACCCAGTACTTC
CDR3aa: CASSLAAYRTQETQYF
abundance: many
v_gene: TRBV5-1
d_gene: -
j_gene: TRBJ2-5

CDR3nt: TGTGCCAGCAGCTTGGCCGAGTTTGGCAAACTGTTTTTT
CDR3aa: CASSLAEFGKLFF
abundance: many
v_gene: TRBV5-5
d_gene: -
j_gene: TRBJ1-4

CDR3nt: TGCGCCAGCAGCTCTACAGGGCCCCCACTCTACGAGCAGTACTTC
CDR3aa: CASSSTGPPLYEQYF
abundance: -
v_gene: TRBV5-1
d_gene: -
j_gene: TRBJ2-7

CDR3nt: TGTGCCAGCAGCCAACGGAGGGCATCCTACGAGCAGTACTTC
CDR3aa: CASSQRRASYEQYF
abundance: -
v_gene: TRBV3-1
d_gene: -
j_gene: TRBJ2-7

CDR3nt: TGTGCCAGCAGTTCTTCCCGCAACGAGCAGTACTTC
CDR3aa: CASSSSRNEQYF
abundance: few
v_gene: TRBV28
d_gene: -
j_gene: TRBJ2-7

CDR3nt: TGCGCCAGCAGCCAAGATCTTTGGGGGATTAATGAAAAACTGTTTTTT
CDR3aa: CASSQDLWGINEKLFF
abundance: few
v_gene: TRBV4-1
d_gene: -
j_gene: TRBJ1-4

CDR3nt: TGTGCCAGCAGCGCCGGGACAGGGCTTGAAGCTTTCTTT
CDR3aa: CASSAGTGLEAFF
abundance: -
v_gene: TRBV5-6
d_gene: TRBD1
j_gene: TRBJ1-1

CDR3nt: TGTGCCAGCAGCCAAGATCCGTTCCGCATCGTCATCACCGGGGAGCTGTTTTTT
CDR3aa: CASSQDPFRIVITGELFF
abundance: -
v_gene: TRBV3-2
d_gene: -
j_gene: TRBJ2-2

CDR3nt: TGTGCCACCTCAGTACGACGGAACCAAGAGACCCAGTACTTC
CDR3aa: CATSVRRNQETQYF
abundance: -
v_gene: TRBV2
d_gene: -
j_gene: TRBJ2-5

CDR3nt: TGCAGTGCAACAACCCGAATGAGTGAGCAGTTCTTC
CDR3aa: CSATTRMSEQFF
abundance: few
v_gene: TRBV20-1
d_gene: -
j_gene: TRBJ2-1

CDR3nt: TGTGCCAGTAGTATCCGGGAGAACACCGGGGAGCTGTTTTTT
CDR3aa: CASSIRENTGELFF
abundance: -
v_gene: TRBV19
d_gene: -
j_gene: TRBJ2-2

CDR3nt: TGCAGCGTAACAGGGGTGAACGAGCAGTACTTC
CDR3aa: CSVTGVNEQYF
abundance: few
v_gene: TRBV29-1
d_gene: TRBD1
j_gene: TRBJ2-7

CDR3nt: TGTGCCAGCTCGCGGGGGGGAGGGAAGTACAATGAGCAGTTCTTC
CDR3aa: CASSRGGGKYNEQFF
abundance: -
v_gene: TRBV27
d_gene: TRBD2
j_gene: TRBJ2-1

CDR3nt: TGTGCCAGCAGCAAGGACAGGGCGTCTGGAAACACCATATATTTT
CDR3aa: CASSKDRASGNTIYF
abundance: few
v_gene: TRBV5-4
d_gene: TRBD1
j_gene: TRBJ1-3

CDR3nt: TGCAGCGTTGGCCGGGACAGGGGGCACGAGCAGTACTTC
CDR3aa: CSVGRDRGHEQYF
abundance: -
v_gene: TRBV29-1
d_gene: TRBD1
j_gene: TRBJ2-7

CDR3nt: TGTGCCAGCAGCCCCGCGGGGGCGGGGGGAAACATTCAGTACTTC
CDR3aa: CASSPAGAGGNIQYF
abundance: many
v_gene: TRBV7-2
d_gene: TRBD2
j_gene: TRBJ2-4

CDR3nt: TGTGCCAGCAGCTTTACCGGGGGAAGTGGAAACACCATATATTTT
CDR3aa: CASSFTGGSGNTIYF
abundance: few
v_gene: TRBV7-2
d_gene: -
j_gene: TRBJ1-3

CDR3nt: TGTGCCAGCATTAGGACAGGGGATTCACCCCTCCACTTT
CDR3aa: CASIRTGDSPLHF
abundance: -
v_gene: TRBV2
d_gene: TRBD1
j_gene: TRBJ1-6

CDR3nt: TGTGCCAGCAGCTTCGACTTCGGGACAGAGGTGAAGTTCTTC
CDR3aa: CASSFDFGTEVKFF
abundance: few
v_gene: TRBV7-2
d_gene: TRBD1
j_gene: TRBJ2-1

CDR3nt: TGTGCCAGCAGCCCTACCTATTCGTCCGGGCAGTACTTC
CDR3aa: CASSPTYSSGQYF
abundance: few
v_gene: TRBV9
d_gene: -
j_gene: TRBJ2-7

CDR3nt: TGCAGTGCTAGTAGTTTTAGACTAGCGGGGACCACAGATACGCAGTATTTT
CDR3aa: CSASSFRLAGTTDTQYF
abundance: -
v_gene: TRBV20-1
d_gene: TRBD2
j_gene: TRBJ2-3

CDR3nt: TGCAGCGTTGCGGGGGCGGCTGGAAACACCATATATTTT
CDR3aa: CSVAGAAGNTIYF
abundance: -
v_gene: TRBV29-1
d_gene: -
j_gene: TRBJ1-3

CDR3nt: TGTGCCAGCAGCTTAGAGTCCGGGGGTGTCTACGAGCAGTACTTC
CDR3aa: CASSLESGGVYEQYF
abundance: -
v_gene: TRBV7-6
d_gene: -
j_gene: TRBJ2-7

CDR3nt: TGTGCCAGCAGTTTATGGGGGGAATCCCTGAGCTCCTATAATTCACCCCTCCACTTT
CDR3aa: CASSLWGESLSSYNSPLHF
abundance: -
v_gene: TRBV28
d_gene: -
j_gene: TRBJ1-6

CDR3nt: TGTGCCAGCGGGACAGGGGGCTCGAAGACCCAGTACTTC
CDR3aa: CASGTGGSKTQYF
abundance: -
v_gene: TRBV6-2/TRBV6-3
d_gene: TRBD1
j_gene: TRBJ2-5

CDR3nt: TGCAGCTTGTTAGCGGGAGGCAAAGATACGCAGTATTTT
CDR3aa: CSLLAGGKDTQYF
abundance: -
v_gene: TRBV20-1
d_gene: TRBD2
j_gene: TRBJ2-3

CDR3nt: TGCGCCAGCAGCCAAGATCGGGCGGGAGGCCCAAGGAATGAGCAGTTCTTC
CDR3aa: CASSQDRAGGPRNEQFF
abundance: -
v_gene: TRBV4-3
d_gene: TRBD2
j_gene: TRBJ2-1

CDR3nt: TGTGCCACCAGCAGCGGATCGGAGGGGATTTGCTTC
CDR3aa: CATSSGSEGICF
abundance: -
v_gene: TRBV15
d_gene: -
j_gene: TRBJ2-1

CDR3nt: TGTGCCTGGACGGGGATCTCAGATTCCGCCGGGGAGCTGTTTTTT
CDR3aa: CAWTGISDSAGELFF
abundance: few
v_gene: TRBV30
d_gene: -
j_gene: TRBJ2-2

CDR3nt: TGCAATGCCGTACTAGCGGAGAAATACACAGATACGCAGTATTTT
CDR3aa: CNAVLAEKYTDTQYF
abundance: -
v_gene: TRBV20-1
d_gene: TRBD2
j_gene: TRBJ2-3

CDR3nt: TGTGCCAGCAGCTTAGGCCTTCTAGCGGGGGTCTCCTACAATGAGCAGTTCTTC
CDR3aa: CASSLGLLAGVSYNEQFF
abundance: -
v_gene: TRBV7-6
d_gene: TRBD2
j_gene: TRBJ2-1

CDR3nt: TGCAGCGCCGGCCAAAACAATGGCTATGGCTACACCTTC
CDR3aa: CSAGQNNGYGYTF
abundance: -
v_gene: TRBV29-1
d_gene: -
j_gene: TRBJ1-2

CDR3nt: TGCAGTGCTAGAGATTGGCAGCGGGAGTCGGCCGGGGAGCTGTTTTTT
CDR3aa: CSARDWQRESAGELFF
abundance: few
v_gene: TRBV20-1
d_gene: TRBD2
j_gene: TRBJ2-2

CDR3nt: TGCAGCGTATCGGAGGGGGCTCGTGGCTACACCTTC
CDR3aa: CSVSEGARGYTF
abundance: -
v_gene: TRBV29-1
d_gene: TRBD1
j_gene: TRBJ1-2

CDR3nt: TGTGCCAGCAGCGTAGCGGCTAGCGGGGCTTACGAGCAGTACTTC
CDR3aa: CASSVAASGAYEQYF
abundance: -
v_gene: TRBV9
d_gene: TRBD2
j_gene: TRBJ2-7

CDR3nt: TGTGCCAGTAGTACGGTAGGACAGTATGGCTACACCTTC
CDR3aa: CASSTVGQYGYTF
abundance: few
v_gene: TRBV19
d_gene: -
j_gene: TRBJ1-2

CDR3nt: TGTGCCAGCAGCTTAGTTCCCAGGGGCGAGCAGTACTTC
CDR3aa: CASSLVPRGEQYF
abundance: -
v_gene: TRBV7-9
d_gene: -
j_gene: TRBJ2-7

CDR3nt: TGTGCCAGCAGCTCTAGCGGGAGTCTATACAATGAGCAGTTCTTC
CDR3aa: CASSSSGSLYNEQFF
abundance: few
v_gene: TRBV7-2
d_gene: TRBD2
j_gene: TRBJ2-1

CDR3nt: TGTGCCAGTAGGAGGCCCCAAGTTAATGAGCAGTTCTTC
CDR3aa: CASRRPQVNEQFF
abundance: -
v_gene: TRBV19
d_gene: -
j_gene: TRBJ2-1

CDR3nt: TGTGCCAGCAGCCCCGTGAACAAATACAATGAGCAGTTCTTC
CDR3aa: CASSPVNKYNEQFF
abundance: few
v_gene: TRBV7-9
d_gene: -
j_gene: TRBJ2-1

CDR3nt: TGTGCCAGCTCACCACCGTCAGGGGCCAATCAGCCCCAGCATTTT
CDR3aa: CASSPPSGANQPQHF
abundance: -
v_gene: TRBV18
d_gene: -
j_gene: TRBJ1-5

CDR3nt: TGTGCCAGCAGTACCCAAAACACTGAAGCTTTCTTT
CDR3aa: CASSTQNTEAFF
abundance: -
v_gene: TRBV28
d_gene: -
j_gene: TRBJ1-1

CDR3nt: TGTGCCAGCAGTTTTAGGGGGGGCAGGGATACGCAGTATTTT
CDR3aa: CASSFRGGRDTQYF
abundance: few
v_gene: TRBV28
d_gene: -
j_gene: TRBJ2-3

CDR3nt: TGTGCCATCAAGGACAGGGGAAGGAGCACTGAAGCTTTCTTT
CDR3aa: CAIKDRGRSTEAFF
abundance: -
v_gene: TRBV10-3
d_gene: TRBD1
j_gene: TRBJ1-1

CDR3nt: TGTGCCAGCAGCCTTTACAACAGGCAGCCCCAGCATTTT
CDR3aa: CASSLYNRQPQHF
abundance: -
v_gene: TRBV11-2
d_gene: -
j_gene: TRBJ1-5

CDR3nt: TGTGCCAGCGGGGCCCCCTCTGGAAACACCATATATTTT
CDR3aa: CASGAPSGNTIYF
abundance: -
v_gene: TRBV25-1
d_gene: -
j_gene: TRBJ1-3

CDR3nt: TGCAGTGCTAGAGGGGTCCTAGCGGGAGGGACCTACGAGCAGTACTTC
CDR3aa: CSARGVLAGGTYEQYF
abundance: -
v_gene: TRBV20-1
d_gene: TRBD2
j_gene: TRBJ2-7